This TCR beta chain was recovered during a study of cytomegalovirus exposure and HLA in healthy donors (dated by TCRdb to the late 2010s). Study-wide context: In an earlier analysis of some 610 of the donors, roughly 300 Gb of sequence data and 90 million to 120 million unique TCR beta sequences from 150 million to 200 million T cells were reported. An early release that covered some 630 HLA-typed donors contained 250 to 350 gigabases of sequencing data and tens of millions of unique TCR sequences. The genetic ancestry cluster associated with self-reported Caucasian donors included about four fifths of the roughly 360 genotyped donors. The study aimed to test whether cataloging public T cell receptors could reveal signatures of past pathogen exposure. Using immunosequencing, the study profiled T cell repertoires from approximately 700 subjects and related those repertoires to cytomegalovirus serostatus. A separate validation cohort of 100 to 150 different subjects was used in addition to the roughly 620-subject first cohort. The study combined high-throughput TCR immunosequencing, statistical association of individual TCRs with disease status, and machine learning to predict cytomegalovirus infection status. A later analysis re-analyzed previously published TCR beta repertoires from about 600 donors and added high-resolution HLA genotyping to study TCR occurrence patterns. Rather than using new phenotypic data, the later analysis identified candidate immune exposures from TCR beta sequences and from how often those sequences occurred across donors. An earlier analysis of 587 of the donors applied high-throughput TCR beta sequencing to assess whether each TCR beta V gene segment acted as functional or pseudogenic. Donor age, sex, ethnicity and CMV serostatus were compiled alongside the repertoire data. In a later genetic analysis, genome-wide SNP genotypes for about three fifths of the roughly 670 donors were used, and that subset was treated as a discovery cohort. All discovery cohort repertoires had been generated on a single sequencing platform. Class I and class II HLA loci were covered by the typing at four-digit resolution. Typing coverage varied by locus: about 629-630 donors for A, B, C, DRB1 and DQB1; around 560 for DQA1; approximately 610 for DPA1; about 450 for DPB1. Several DR-DQ haplotypes were handled as single units for association and clustering because linkage in the cohort was strong. Among 300 to 500 genotyped donors of the cohort, an average of about 220,000 unique TCR beta nucleotide sequences was sequenced per donor, of which 15% to 20% were non-productive. On the study overall, not on this receptor specifically: Because HLA typing was missing for some donors at each locus, association tests included only the typed subset. Most TCR sequences were seen in very few donors, while some public TCRs were found in many individuals. Compared with the approximately 670-donor mean, donors in an Asian-associated ancestry cluster had fewer N-insertions in productive TCRs, according to a later genetic analysis. Roughly uniform sequencing depth across donors was assumed in presence/absence analyses, although this assumption may not hold. Several of the top co-occurrence clusters appeared to be linked to parvovirus B19, influenza, CMV and Epstein-Barr virus, according to a later analysis. A further reported finding was that TCR beta sequences accurately predicted the HLA-A and HLA-B alleles for most subjects in the first cohort. V-gene and J-gene trimming of TCR beta chains was associated with a missense DCLRE1C variant in a later genetic analysis, and the association was replicated in an independent cohort. The authors suggested that the approach could potentially be generalized to other disease states and immunological phenotypes. The classifier was reported to diagnose cytomegalovirus status with high specificity and sensitivity in both the original and validation cohorts. Most CMV-associated TCR beta chains appeared to be HLA-restricted in a later analysis, and the HLA associations seemed to be driven largely by CMV exposure. A group of highly shared sequence variants was considered likely to be a technical artifact of the sequencing pipeline. In this cohort, only TCR beta chains were sequenced, and detectable features were limited by the absence of alpha or paired-chain data. Linkage disequilibrium might explain the correlated functional status among segregating V segments, but an unknown experimental factor could not be ruled out. A later analysis associated 15,000 to 20,000 TCR beta sequences with specific HLA alleles at a false discovery rate of 0.05. For the cohort, immune exposure information was limited to CMV serostatus. Because the 87-base-pair reads could not distinguish some IMGT-functional V segments, including TRBV6-2 and TRBV6-3, those segments were excluded. In a later analysis, TCR association rates were found to vary across HLA loci, with the most associated TCRs seen for DRB1 alleles and the fewest for HLA-C alleles. A few of the identified cytomegalovirus-associated TCR beta chains were confirmed in vitro to be specific for cytomegalovirus antigens. When HLA alleles, especially DR and DQ, strongly co-occurred, attributing TCR associations to individual alleles was difficult. A total of 150 or so TCR beta chains were listed by the study as associated with cytomegalovirus. Roughly 15 rarely observed V segments, including chromosome 9 orphons, were excluded from the earlier analysis of about 600 of the donors because counts were too low. A later analysis found that HLA-associated TCR beta chains were more clonally expanded and had lower generation probabilities than equally common non-associated chains. An earlier analysis of 587 of the donors showed that most TCR beta V segments appeared in productive rearrangements either about 90% or about 30% of the time, which broadly matched IMGT annotations.

Libraries were built with the immunoSEQ multiplex PCR assay. The multiplex PCR relied on a mix of 60 forward primers for TCR Vbeta segments and 13 reverse primers for TCR Jbeta segments. The CDR3 region of rearranged TCR beta genes was amplified from genomic DNA by a multiplex PCR assay. On the Illumina HiSeq System, the amplified TCR beta libraries were sequenced as 87-base-pair reads. The source study handled its data this way. A later analysis counted approximately 74 million unique TCR beta chains across the 700 or so repertoires, and around 12 million of these chains were shared by at least two donors. A nearest-neighbor algorithm error-corrected the raw reads and collapsed the reads into unique sequences, merging closely related sequences to remove PCR and sequencing errors. CDR3 sequences were aligned to IMGT reference sequences to assign V, D and J gene segments. For a sequence to be retained, a match of at least six nucleotides was required to both a V gene segment and a J gene segment. A rearrangement was called productive if the CDR3 had no stop codons and remained in frame with V and J, and every other rearrangement was called non-productive. CDR3 was defined by IMGT convention, running from the second conserved V-encoded cysteine to the conserved J-encoded phenylalanine. The earlier analysis of a few hundred of the donors excluded any sequence lacking an unambiguous match to a single V gene segment. An earlier analysis of 587 of the donors classified V segments as functional when productive rearrangements were above 56.7% and as segregating when the standard deviation between donors was above 5%. A statistical classification framework was built for diagnosing cytomegalovirus status from the catalog of TCR beta chain sequences. A later analysis assigned V and J genes by comparing TCR nucleotide sequences with IMGT/GENE-DB human TR gene sequences. Using the TCRdist pipeline, a later analysis assigned CDR3 sequences along with most-parsimonious VDJ recombination scenarios. In a later analysis, each TCR beta chain was defined by its CDR3 amino acid sequence together with its V-gene family, and reads lacking a unique V-gene family were excluded. To address suspected cross-contamination and a sequencing artifact, a later analysis removed approximately 590 highly shared, low-generation-probability nucleotide sequences. In a later analysis, a clonal expansion index was calculated for each public chain from normalized within-repertoire ranks of inferred template counts. In a later analysis, generation probabilities were computed using a VDJ recombination model fitted to out-of-frame rearrangements, and the results were checked against IGoR. In a later analysis, hypergeometric tests were used to score TCR-TCR, TCR-HLA and TCR-CMV co-occurrence, with a repertoire-size bias correction applied to TCR pairs. A later analysis estimated false discovery rates by permuting HLA or CMV assignments 20 times. In a later analysis, co-occurring TCRs were grouped with DBSCAN, and TCRdist sequence similarity was added when clustering was performed within HLA-allele-positive subsets. Repertoires with fewer than 30,000 or more than 120,000 public chains were left out of co-occurrence clustering, as were five repertoires with anomalous nucleotide sharing. TCRdb holds this immuneACCESS table with in-frame rearrangements only. Some clones are missing; in checked studies, unresolved V genes explain under half, and the rest has no known cause. That table gives V, J and clone size, and the DNA gave D and trimming. The record for this sample contains fewer than 85,000 clones. The ten largest account for 5% of the sample.

In total, roughly 670 healthy bone marrow donors made up the cohort. At the time of sampling, all cohort members were nominally healthy, though unrecorded immune exposures were likely present. The donor tested CMV seropositive and was one of the 289 seropositive cohort members. Every donor gave a peripheral blood sample, and the peripheral blood mononuclear cells from that sample were used for TCR beta sequencing. Genomic DNA was extracted from the blood cell samples with the Qiagen DNeasy Blood Extraction Kit. Spanning cysteine to phenylalanine, the CDR3 consists of 16 amino acids. The kept DNA is CDR3 alone, 48 bases in frame from the first base. CDR1 SEHNR and CDR2 FQNEAQ are derived from the germline V gene (reference sequence). Germline trimming amounts to 5 bases on V and 0 bases on J, with 6 as the count of junction bases outside the gene matches. To note about this clone: The target of this receptor is not known.

This receptor was obtained from a woman in her thirties or forties in good health and CMV-seropositive. The source material was PBMCs. Recombination joined TRBV7-9 with TRBJ1-3; 8 central bases correspond to TRBD1. DNA sequence: TGTGCCAGCAGCGCCGGACAGGGATTCTCTGGAAACACCATATATTTT. It translates to CASSAGQGFSGNTIYF.